This TCR beta chain originates from a study of tumor and adjacent non-tumor tissue in lung cancer. Whole-study context: The patients, roughly 9 men and four to six women, were about 30 to 76 with stage I to III disease.

A modified ARM-PCR protocol with three rounds of nested PCR amplified TCRbeta. TCRdb fed the multiplex PCR reads into MiXCR, producing one record per CDR3 protein. The sample gives about 140,000 distinct CDR3 sequences, around 65% of which show up once; roughly 18% is in the top ten. This sample's RNA came from whole unsorted tissue. This clonotype has a single count. One base away lies a much larger clone, so this may be a sequencing read error. Germline CDR1 is MDHEN and CDR2 is SYDVKM. This CDR3 has 13 residues. The gene calls are TRBV28 and TRBJ2-7; D might be TRBD1 (5 bases). The sequence came from a man in his fifties or sixties with small cell lung cancer. Sequenced: lung tumor tissue. CDR3 loop: CASLDKNSYGQYF. The CDR3 bases are TGTGCCAGTTTGGACAAAAACTCCTACGGGCAGTACTTC.